This T cell receptor beta chain was sequenced in a study of graft-versus-host responses after intestinal transplantation. Study-wide context: Tacrolimus plus steroids were given to all recipients for approximately three years, preceded by anti-thymocyte globulin induction.

Sequenced by immunoSEQ multiplex PCR; TCRdb stores in-frame clones only, minus some. The repertoire has 15,000 to 20,000 clones, 80% to 95% of them found once; the top ten carry around 2%. Germline V lookup: CDR1 SGHTA, CDR2 FQGTGA. V shed 5 bases and J 6 bases; nucleotides not matched to a gene: 5. The CDR3 totals 13 residues. This material consisted of PBMCs, taken roughly 54 weeks after transplant. This clonotype was sampled from a human patient who received an intestinal transplant, so some T cells may come from the graft donor. The V and J genes are TRBV7-3 and TRBJ2-3, with 7 positions matching TRBD1. The CDR3: CASSRTGADTQYF. For the CDR3, the DNA is TGTGCCAGCAGCAGAACAGGGGCGGATACGCAGTATTTT.